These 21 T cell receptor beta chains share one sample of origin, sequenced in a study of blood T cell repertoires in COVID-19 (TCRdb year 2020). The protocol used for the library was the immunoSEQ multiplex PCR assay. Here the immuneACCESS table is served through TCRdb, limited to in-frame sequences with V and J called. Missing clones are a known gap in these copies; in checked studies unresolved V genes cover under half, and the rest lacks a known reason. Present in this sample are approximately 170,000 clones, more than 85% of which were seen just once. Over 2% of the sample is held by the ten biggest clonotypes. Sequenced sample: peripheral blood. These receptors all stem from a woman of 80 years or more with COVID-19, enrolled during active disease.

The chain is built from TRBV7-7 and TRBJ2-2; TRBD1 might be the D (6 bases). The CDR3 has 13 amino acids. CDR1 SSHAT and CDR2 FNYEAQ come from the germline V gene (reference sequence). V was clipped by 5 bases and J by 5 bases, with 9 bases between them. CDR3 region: CASSAQGTGELFF. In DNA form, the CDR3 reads TGTGCCAGCAGCGCACAGGGAACCGGGGAGCTGTTTTTT.

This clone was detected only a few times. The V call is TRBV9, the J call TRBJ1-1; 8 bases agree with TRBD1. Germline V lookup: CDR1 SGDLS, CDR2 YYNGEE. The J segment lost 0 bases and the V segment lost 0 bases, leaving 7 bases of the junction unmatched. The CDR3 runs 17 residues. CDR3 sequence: CASSVDPQGGMNTEAFF. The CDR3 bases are TGTGCCAGCAGCGTAGACCCACAGGGGGGGATGAACACTGAAGCTTTCTTT. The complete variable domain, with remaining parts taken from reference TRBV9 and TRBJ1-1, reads DSGVTQTPKHLITATGQRVTLRCSPRSGDLSVYWYQQSLDQGLQFLIQYYNGEERAKGNILERFSAQQFPDLHSELNLSSLELGDSALYFCASSVDPQGGMNTEAFFGQGTRLTVV.

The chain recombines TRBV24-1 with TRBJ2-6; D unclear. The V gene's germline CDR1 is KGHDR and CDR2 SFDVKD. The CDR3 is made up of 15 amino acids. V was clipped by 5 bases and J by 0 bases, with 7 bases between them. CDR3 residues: CATSGYTSGANVLTF. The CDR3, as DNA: TGTGCCACCAGTGGTTACACCTCTGGGGCCAACGTCCTGACTTTC.

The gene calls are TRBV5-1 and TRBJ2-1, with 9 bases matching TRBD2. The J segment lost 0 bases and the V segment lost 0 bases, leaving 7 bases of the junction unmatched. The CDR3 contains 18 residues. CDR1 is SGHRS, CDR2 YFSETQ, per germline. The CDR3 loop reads CASSLGSAGGFSYNEQFF. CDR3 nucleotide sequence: TGCGCCAGCAGCTTGGGTTCAGCGGGAGGTTTCTCCTACAATGAGCAGTTCTTC. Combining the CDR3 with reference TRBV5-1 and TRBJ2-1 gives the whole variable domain KAGVTQTPRYLIKTRGQQVTLSCSPISGHRSVSWYQQTPGQGLQFLFEYFSETQRNKGNFPGRFSGRQFSNSRSEMNVSTLELGDSALYLCASSLGSAGGFSYNEQFFGPGTRLTVL.

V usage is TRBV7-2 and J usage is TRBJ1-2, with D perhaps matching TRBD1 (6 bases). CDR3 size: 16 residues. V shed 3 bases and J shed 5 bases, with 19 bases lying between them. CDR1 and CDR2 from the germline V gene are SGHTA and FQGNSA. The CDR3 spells CASSFPTDRLLYGYTF. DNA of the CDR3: TGTGCCAGCAGCTTTCCCACTGACAGGTTATTGTATGGCTACACCTTC.

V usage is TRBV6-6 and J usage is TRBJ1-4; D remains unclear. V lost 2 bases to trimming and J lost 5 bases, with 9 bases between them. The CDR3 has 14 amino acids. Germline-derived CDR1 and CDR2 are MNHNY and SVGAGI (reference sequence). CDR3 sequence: CASSYGGRNEKLFF. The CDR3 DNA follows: TGTGCCAGCAGTTACGGTGGTAGAAATGAAAAACTGTTTTTT.

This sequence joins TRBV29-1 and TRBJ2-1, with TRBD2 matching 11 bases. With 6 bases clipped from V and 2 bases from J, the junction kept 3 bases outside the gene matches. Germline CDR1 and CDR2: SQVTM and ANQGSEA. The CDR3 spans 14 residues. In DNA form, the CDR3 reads TGCAGCGTCTCGGGACTAGCGGCCTACAATGAGCAGTTCTTC. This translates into CSVSGLAAYNEQFF.

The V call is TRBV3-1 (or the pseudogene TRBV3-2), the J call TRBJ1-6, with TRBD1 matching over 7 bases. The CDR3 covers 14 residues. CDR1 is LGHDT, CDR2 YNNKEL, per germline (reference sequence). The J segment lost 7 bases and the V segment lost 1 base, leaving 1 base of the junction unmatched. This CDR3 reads CASSQVQGNSPLHF. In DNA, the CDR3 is TGTGCCAGCAGCCAAGTACAGGGGAATTCACCCCTCCACTTT.

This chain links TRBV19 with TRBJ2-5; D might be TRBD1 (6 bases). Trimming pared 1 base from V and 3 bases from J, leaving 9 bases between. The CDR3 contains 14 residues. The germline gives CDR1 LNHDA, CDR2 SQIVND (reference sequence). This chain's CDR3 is CASSIATGKETQYF. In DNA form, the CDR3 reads TGTGCCAGTAGTATAGCGACAGGAAAAGAGACCCAGTACTTC.

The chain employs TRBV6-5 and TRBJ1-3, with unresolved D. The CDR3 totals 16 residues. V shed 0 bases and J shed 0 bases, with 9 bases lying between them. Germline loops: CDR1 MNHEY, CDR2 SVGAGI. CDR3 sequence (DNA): TGTGCCAGCAGTTACTCGGTCGGTAGCTCTGGAAACACCATATATTTT. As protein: CASSYSVGSSGNTIYF.

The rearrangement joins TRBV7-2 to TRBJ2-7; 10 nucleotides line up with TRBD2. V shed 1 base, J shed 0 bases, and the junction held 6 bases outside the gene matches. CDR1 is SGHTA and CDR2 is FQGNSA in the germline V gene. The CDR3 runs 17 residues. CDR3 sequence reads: CASSLELAGTSSYEQYF. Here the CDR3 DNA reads TGTGCCAGCAGCTTAGAACTAGCGGGAACGTCCTCCTACGAGCAGTACTTC.

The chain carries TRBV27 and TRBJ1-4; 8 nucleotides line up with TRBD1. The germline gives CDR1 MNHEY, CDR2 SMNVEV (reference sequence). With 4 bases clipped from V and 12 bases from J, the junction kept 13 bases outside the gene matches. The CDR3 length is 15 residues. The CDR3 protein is CASSSRGLQAGELFF. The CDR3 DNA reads TGTGCCAGCAGTTCCAGGGGGCTCCAAGCAGGAGAACTGTTTTTT. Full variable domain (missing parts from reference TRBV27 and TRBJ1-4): EAQVTQNPRYLITVTGKKLTVTCSQNMNHEYMSWYRQDPGLGLRQIYYSMNVEVTDKGDVPEGYKVSRKEKRNFPLILESPSPNQTSLYFCASSSRGLQAGELFFGSGTQLSVL.

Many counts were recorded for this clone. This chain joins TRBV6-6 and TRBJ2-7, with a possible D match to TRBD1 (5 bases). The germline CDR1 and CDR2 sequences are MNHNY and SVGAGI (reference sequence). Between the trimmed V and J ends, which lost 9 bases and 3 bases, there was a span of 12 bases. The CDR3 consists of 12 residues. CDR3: CASSTDLYEQYF. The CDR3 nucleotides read TGTGCCAGTTCGACAGATCTCTACGAGCAGTACTTC.

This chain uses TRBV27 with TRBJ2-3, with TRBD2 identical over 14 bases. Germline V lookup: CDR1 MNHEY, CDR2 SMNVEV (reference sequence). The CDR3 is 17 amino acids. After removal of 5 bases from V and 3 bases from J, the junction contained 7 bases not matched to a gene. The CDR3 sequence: CASSTRTSGRSTDTQYF. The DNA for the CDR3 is TGTGCCAGCAGTACCCGGACTAGCGGGAGGTCGACAGATACGCAGTATTTT.

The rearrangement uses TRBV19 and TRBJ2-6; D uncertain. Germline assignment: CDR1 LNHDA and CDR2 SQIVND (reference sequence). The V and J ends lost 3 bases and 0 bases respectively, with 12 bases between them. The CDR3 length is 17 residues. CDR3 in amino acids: CASSINRGASGANVLTF. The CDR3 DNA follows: TGTGCCAGTAGTATCAATCGTGGAGCCTCTGGGGCCAACGTCCTGACTTTC.

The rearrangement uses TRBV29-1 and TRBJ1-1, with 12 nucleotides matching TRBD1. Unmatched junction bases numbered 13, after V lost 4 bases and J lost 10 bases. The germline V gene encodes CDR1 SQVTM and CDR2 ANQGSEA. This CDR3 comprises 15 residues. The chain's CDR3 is CSVGVSGTGGVGAFF. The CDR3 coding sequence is TGCAGCGTTGGAGTATCCGGGACAGGGGGCGTAGGAGCTTTCTTT.

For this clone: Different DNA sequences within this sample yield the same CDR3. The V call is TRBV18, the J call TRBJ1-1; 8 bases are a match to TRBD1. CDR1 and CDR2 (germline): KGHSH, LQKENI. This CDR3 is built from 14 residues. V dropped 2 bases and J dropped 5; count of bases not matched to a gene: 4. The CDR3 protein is CASSPRTGNTEAFF. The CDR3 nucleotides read TGTGCCAGCTCACCAAGGACAGGGAATACTGAAGCTTTCTTT.

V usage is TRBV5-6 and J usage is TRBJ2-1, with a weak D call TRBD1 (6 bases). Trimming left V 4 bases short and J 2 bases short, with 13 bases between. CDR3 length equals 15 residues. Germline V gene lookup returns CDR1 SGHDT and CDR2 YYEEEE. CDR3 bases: TGTGCCAGCAGCGGATGGACAGAAACCTACAATGAGCAGTTCTTC. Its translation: CASSGWTETYNEQFF. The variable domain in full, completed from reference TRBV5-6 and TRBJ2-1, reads DAGVTQSPTHLIKTRGQQVTLRCSPKSGHDTVSWYQQALGQGPQFIFQYYEEEERQRGNFPDRFSGHQFPNYSSELNVNALLLGDSALYLCASSGWTETYNEQFFGPGTRLTVL.

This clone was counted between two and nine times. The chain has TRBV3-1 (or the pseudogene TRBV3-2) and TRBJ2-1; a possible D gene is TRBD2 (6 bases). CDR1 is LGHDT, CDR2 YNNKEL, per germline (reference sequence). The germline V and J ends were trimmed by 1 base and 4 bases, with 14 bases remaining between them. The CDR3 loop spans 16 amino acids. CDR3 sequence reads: CASSQVGLAVYNEQFF. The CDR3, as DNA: TGTGCCAGCAGCCAAGTGGGGTTAGCGGTATACAATGAGCAGTTCTTC.

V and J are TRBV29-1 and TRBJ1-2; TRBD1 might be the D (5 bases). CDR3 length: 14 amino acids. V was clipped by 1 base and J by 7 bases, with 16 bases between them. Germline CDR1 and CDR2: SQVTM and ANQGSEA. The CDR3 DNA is TGCAGCGTTGAAGGTCGGGCGGGGGGATCTGGCTACACCTTC. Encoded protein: CSVEGRAGGSGYTF.

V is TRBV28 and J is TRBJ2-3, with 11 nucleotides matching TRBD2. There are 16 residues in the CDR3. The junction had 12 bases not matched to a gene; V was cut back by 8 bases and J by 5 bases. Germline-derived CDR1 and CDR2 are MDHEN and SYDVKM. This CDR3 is CASSPPIAGGLDTQYF. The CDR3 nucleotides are TGTGCCAGCTCCCCTCCAATAGCGGGAGGGTTAGATACGCAGTATTTT.